This entry features one T cell receptor (beta chain) sequence. This entry is derived from a study of blood T cell repertoires in COVID-19. The V end was cut by 4 bases, the J end by 4 bases, with 8 bases between. The germline V gene encodes CDR1 SNHLY and CDR2 FYNNEI. This CDR3 comprises 14 residues. Allocation to cohorts depended on clinical history reported by the participants. Original handling: Counts of nucleated cells, estimated from reference gene primer amplification, were obtained. Repertoires were generated with immunoSEQ multiplex PCR, while TCRdb's copy carries only in-frame clones and drops some. V and J calls plus clone size are reproduced from that table; the DNA served to infer D and trimming. This table has some 260,000 clones, about 93% appearing once.

The sequence was obtained from a woman between 18 and 30 years old who had recovered from COVID-19. The gene calls are TRBV2 and TRBJ2-6; TRBD2 might be the D (5 bases). The specimen was PBMCs or T cells enriched from blood (not recorded which). The chain's CDR3 is CASSASRGANVLTF. The CDR3 DNA follows: TGTGCCAGCAGTGCTAGCAGGGGGGCCAACGTCCTGACTTTC.